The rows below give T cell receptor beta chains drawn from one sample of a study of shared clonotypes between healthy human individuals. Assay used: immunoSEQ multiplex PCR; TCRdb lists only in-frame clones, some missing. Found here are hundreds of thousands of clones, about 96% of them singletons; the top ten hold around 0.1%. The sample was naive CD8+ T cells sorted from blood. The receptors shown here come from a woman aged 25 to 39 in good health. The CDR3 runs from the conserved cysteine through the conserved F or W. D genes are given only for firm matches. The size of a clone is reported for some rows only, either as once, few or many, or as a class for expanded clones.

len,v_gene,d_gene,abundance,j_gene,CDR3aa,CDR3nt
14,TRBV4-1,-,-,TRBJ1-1,CASSLRGGLTEAFF,TGCGCCAGCAGCCTGCGGGGGGGTTTGACTGAAGCTTTCTTT
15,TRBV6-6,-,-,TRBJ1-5,CASSYAGAAGVSQHF,TGTGCCAGCAGTTACGCGGGGGCAGCGGGTGTGTCCCAGCATTTT
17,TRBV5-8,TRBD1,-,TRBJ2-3,CANNLDPGQGPTDTQYF,TGTGCCAATAACCTCGACCCGGGACAGGGGCCCACAGATACGCAGTATTTT
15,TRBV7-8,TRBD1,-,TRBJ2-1,CASSVNRGSYNEQFF,TGTGCCAGCAGTGTAAACAGGGGATCCTACAATGAGCAGTTCTTC
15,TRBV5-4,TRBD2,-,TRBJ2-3,CASSWTSGTTDTQYF,TGTGCCAGCAGCTGGACTAGCGGGACCACAGATACGCAGTATTTT
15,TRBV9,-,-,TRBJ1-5,CASSVEGSLNQPQHF,TGTGCCAGCAGCGTAGAAGGGTCTTTAAATCAGCCCCAGCATTTT
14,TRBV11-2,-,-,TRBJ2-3,CASSLGVTTDTQYF,TGTGCCAGCAGCTTAGGGGTGACCACAGATACGCAGTATTTT
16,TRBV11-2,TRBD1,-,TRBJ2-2,CASSLAGQGVTGELFF,TGTGCCAGCAGCTTAGCGGGACAGGGCGTCACCGGGGAGCTGTTTTTT
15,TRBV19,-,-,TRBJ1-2,CASSREGDLLYGYTF,TGTGCCAGTAGTAGGGAGGGGGATCTGCTCTATGGCTACACCTTC
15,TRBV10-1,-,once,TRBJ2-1,CASSESRTANNEQFF,TGCGCCAGCAGTGAGTCGCGTACGGCCAACAATGAGCAGTTCTTC
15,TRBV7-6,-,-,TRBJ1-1,CASSLTVGGSREAFF,TGTGCCAGCAGCCTGACTGTCGGGGGCTCCCGTGAAGCTTTCTTT